The clone carrying this TCR beta chain was found once. The entry originates in a study of radiation and T cells in renal cell carcinoma. Profiled with immunoSEQ multiplex PCR; TCRdb holds only in-frame clones, not every one. Of some 150,000 clones detected, roughly 83% appear once; the ten largest clones hold under 25%. Germline V gene lookup returns CDR1 MNHNY and CDR2 SVGAGI (reference sequence). Trimming left V 6 bases short and J 1 base short, with 9 bases between. The CDR3 length is 13 residues. Time point denoted: baseline pretreatment blood. The treatment denotes: 15 Gy SBRT to primary tumor, nephrectomy 4 weeks later.

The clonotype was recovered from a woman aged 50 to 60 with renal cell carcinoma. The starting material was blood, obtained from a patient whose treatment included radiotherapy and nephrectomy. The chain recombines TRBV6-6 with TRBJ2-5; tentatively, D is TRBD2 (6 bases). CDR3 loop: CASRGGAQETQYF. The CDR3 nucleotides are TGTGCCAGCAGAGGAGGGGCCCAAGAGACCCAGTACTTC.